What follows is one T cell receptor (beta chain) and its context. This sample was taken from a study of T-cell memory formation after mild COVID-19. MiXCR, run by TCRdb on the 5' RACE reads, gives a single entry per CDR3 protein. This table holds 560,000 or so distinct CDR3 sequences, 15% to 20% found once. Sequenced sample: PBMCs or a T cell subset sorted from them (not recorded which). This TCR derives from an adult woman who had mild COVID-19 (a few samples of this study predate the infection). Cell type and time point are not known.

The CDR3 DNA reads as TGTGCCAGCAGCCAAGATTCTTTGGTGGGCGGGGTGAATGAGCAGTTCTTC. It yields the protein CASSQDSLVGGVNEQFF. The chain carries TRBV3-1 and TRBJ2-1, with D tentatively TRBD2 (6 bases). The CDR3 contains 17 residues. The germline CDR1 and CDR2 sequences are LGHDT and YNNKEL (reference sequence). V dropped 0 bases and J dropped 7 bases, with 19 bases sitting between them.